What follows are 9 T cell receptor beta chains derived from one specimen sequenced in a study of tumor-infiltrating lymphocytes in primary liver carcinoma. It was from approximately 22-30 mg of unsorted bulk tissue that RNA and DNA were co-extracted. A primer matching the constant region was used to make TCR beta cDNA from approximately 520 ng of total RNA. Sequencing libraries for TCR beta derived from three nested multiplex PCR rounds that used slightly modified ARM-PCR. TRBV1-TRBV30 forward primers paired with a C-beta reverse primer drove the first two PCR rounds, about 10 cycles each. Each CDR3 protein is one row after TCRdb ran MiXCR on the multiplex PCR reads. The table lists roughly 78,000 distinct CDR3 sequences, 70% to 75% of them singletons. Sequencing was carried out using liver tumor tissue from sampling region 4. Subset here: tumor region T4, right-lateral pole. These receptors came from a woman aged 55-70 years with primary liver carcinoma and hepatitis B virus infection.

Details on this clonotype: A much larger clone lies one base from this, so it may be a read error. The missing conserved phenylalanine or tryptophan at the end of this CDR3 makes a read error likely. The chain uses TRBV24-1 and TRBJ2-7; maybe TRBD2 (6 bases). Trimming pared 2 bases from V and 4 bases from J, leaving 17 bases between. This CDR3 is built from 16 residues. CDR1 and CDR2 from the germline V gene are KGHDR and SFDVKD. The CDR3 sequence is CATSDSGGNSRYEQYY. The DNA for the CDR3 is TGTGCCACCAGTGATTCAGGCGGGAACAGTAGGTACGAGCAGTACTAC.

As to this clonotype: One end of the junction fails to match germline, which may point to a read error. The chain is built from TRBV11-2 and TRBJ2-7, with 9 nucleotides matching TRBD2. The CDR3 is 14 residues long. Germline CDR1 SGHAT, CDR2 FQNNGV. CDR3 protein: CASSPGLAEREQCF. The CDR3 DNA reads TGTGCCAGCAGTCCGGGACTAGCTGAGAGGGAGCAGTGTTTC.

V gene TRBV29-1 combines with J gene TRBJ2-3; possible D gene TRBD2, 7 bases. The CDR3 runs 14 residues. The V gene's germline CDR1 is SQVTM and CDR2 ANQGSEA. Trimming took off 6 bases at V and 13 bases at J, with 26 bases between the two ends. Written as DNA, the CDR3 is TGCAGCGTACACAAGGGGGGGAGCACAGATACAAAGTATTTT. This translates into CSVHKGGSTDTKYF.

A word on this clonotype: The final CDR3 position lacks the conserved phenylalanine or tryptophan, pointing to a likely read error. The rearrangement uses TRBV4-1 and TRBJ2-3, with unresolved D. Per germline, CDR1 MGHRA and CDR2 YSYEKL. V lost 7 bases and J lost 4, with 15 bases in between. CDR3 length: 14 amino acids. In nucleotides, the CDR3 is TGCGCCAGCAACCGAACCAGGCACCCAGATACGCAGTATTTA. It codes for CASNRTRHPDTQYL.

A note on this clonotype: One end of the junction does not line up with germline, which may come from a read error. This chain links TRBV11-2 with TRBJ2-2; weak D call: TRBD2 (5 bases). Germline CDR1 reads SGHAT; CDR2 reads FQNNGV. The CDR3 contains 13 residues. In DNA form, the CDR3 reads TGTGCCAGCAACTTAGGTAGGACTGGGGAGCTGCTTTTT. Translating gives CASNLGRTGELLF.

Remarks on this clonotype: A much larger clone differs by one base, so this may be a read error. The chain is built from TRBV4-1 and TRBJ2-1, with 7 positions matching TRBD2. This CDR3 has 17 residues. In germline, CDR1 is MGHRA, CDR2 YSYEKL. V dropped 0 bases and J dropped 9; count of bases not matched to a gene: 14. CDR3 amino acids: CASSQDSASGLLTEQFF. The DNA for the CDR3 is TGCGCCAGCAGCCAAGATAGCGCTAGCGGCCTCCTCACTGAGCAGTTCTTC.

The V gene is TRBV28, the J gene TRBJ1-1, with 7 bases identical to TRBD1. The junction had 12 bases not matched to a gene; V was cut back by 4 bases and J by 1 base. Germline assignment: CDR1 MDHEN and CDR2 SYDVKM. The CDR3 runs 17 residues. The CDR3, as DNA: TGTGCCAGCAGTTCCGTAGCCGCCAACAGGGGGAACACTGAAGCTTTCTTT. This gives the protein CASSSVAANRGNTEAFF.

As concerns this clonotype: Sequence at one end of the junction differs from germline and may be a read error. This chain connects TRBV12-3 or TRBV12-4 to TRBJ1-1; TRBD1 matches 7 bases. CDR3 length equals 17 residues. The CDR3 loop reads CTSRDGTDTISNTEAFF. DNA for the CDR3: TGTACCAGCAGGGATGGGACAGATACCATTTCGAACACTGAAGCTTTCTTT.

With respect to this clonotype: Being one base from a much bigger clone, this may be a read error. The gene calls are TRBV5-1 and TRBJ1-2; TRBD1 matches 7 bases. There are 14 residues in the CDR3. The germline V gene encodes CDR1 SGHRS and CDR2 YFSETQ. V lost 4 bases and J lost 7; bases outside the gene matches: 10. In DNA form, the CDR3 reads TGCGCCAGCAGCCTGGACAGGTCTGACTGTGGCTACACCTTC. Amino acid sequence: CASSLDRSDCGYTF.